The 32 T cell receptor beta chains in this list originate from one sample, sequenced in a study of healthy donors' naive CD4 and CD8 T cells. TCR libraries were built from about 500 ng of total RNA by linear amplification. Each CDR3 protein gets one entry after TCRdb re-called the reads with MiXCR. The sample has 150,000 to 200,000 distinct CDR3 sequences, around 70% seen once; the top ten hold roughly 2.4%. Sequencing used naive CD4+ and CD8+ T cells sorted from blood, pooled from several donors. The receptor set was obtained from a pool of human donors in good health; the sample pools cells from several healthy donors.

The chain joins TRBV5-1 to TRBJ2-7; 7 nucleotides match TRBD1. Per germline, CDR1 SGHRS and CDR2 YFSETQ. CDR3 length: 14 residues. The V and J ends lost 5 bases and 0 bases, in that order; junction bases with no gene match: 5. The CDR3 DNA reads TGCGCCAGCAGATATAGGGACAGCTCCTACGAGCAGTACTTC. It encodes CASRYRDSSYEQYF.

The rearrangement links TRBV10-3 to TRBJ2-3, with D possibly being TRBD2 (6 bases). Germline V gene data show CDR1 as ENHRY and CDR2 as SYGVKD. This CDR3 has 16 residues. Trimming shortened V by 6 bases and J by 0 bases, and 16 bases separated the two germline ends. For the CDR3, the DNA is TGTGCCATCAGATTACCGGGGGACGAGAGCACAGATACGCAGTATTTT. Its translation: CAIRLPGDESTDTQYF.

The V gene is TRBV5-6, the J gene TRBJ2-1; D is possibly TRBD2 (5 bases). Germline-derived CDR1 and CDR2 are SGHDT and YYEEEE. Trimming pared 1 base from V and 6 bases from J, leaving 17 bases between. This CDR3 spans 16 amino acids. CDR3 coding DNA: TGTGCCAGCAGCTTGTTACTCGGGGAGTTCTGCAATGAGCAGTTCTTC. This encodes CASSLLLGEFCNEQFF.

This clonotype was seen just once. CDR3 DNA sequence: TGCAGCGTGCCTGGCACTTTCTTT. Its protein product is CSVPGTFF. The rearrangement uses TRBV29-1 and TRBJ1-1; D not certain. The CDR3 totals 8 residues. Germline assignment: CDR1 SQVTM and CDR2 ANQGSEA. V lost 6 bases, J lost 12 bases, and 8 bases lay in between.

The chain has TRBV6-5 and TRBJ2-3; D not certain. Deletions cut 6 bases from V and 1 base from J, with 11 bases between. The germline CDR1 and CDR2 sequences are MNHEY and SVGAGI. The CDR3 is made up of 14 amino acids. CDR3 protein: CASSDRTRTDTQYF. CDR3 nucleotides: TGTGCCAGCAGCGACCGGACCCGCACAGATACGCAGTATTTT.

The chain employs TRBV29-1 and TRBJ2-1; weak D call: TRBD1 (5 bases). Deletions cut 4 bases from V and 12 bases from J, with 16 bases between. The CDR3 consists of 12 residues. Per the germline V gene, CDR1 is SQVTM and CDR2 is ANQGSEA. CDR3: CSVGGEGVGQFF. The CDR3 bases are TGCAGCGTTGGTGGGGAAGGGGTGGGGCAGTTCTTC.

This chain connects TRBV29-1 to TRBJ2-3; tentatively, D is TRBD2 (5 bases). Looked up from germline, CDR1 is SQVTM and CDR2 is ANQGSEA. The CDR3 is 14 amino acids. The V end lost 7 bases, the J end lost 0 bases, and 14 bases lay between the germline ends. The CDR3: CSERQRTSTDTQYF. CDR3 nucleotide sequence: TGCAGCGAACGGCAACGGACTAGCACAGATACGCAGTATTTT.

The chain is built from TRBV19 and TRBJ2-6, with D hard to call. There are 15 residues in the CDR3. Trimming removed 5 bases at V and 0 bases at J, with 8 bases between. Germline loops: CDR1 LNHDA, CDR2 SQIVND (reference sequence). The CDR3 protein is CASSSQISGANVLTF. CDR3 sequence (DNA): TGTGCCAGTAGTTCCCAGATCTCTGGGGCCAACGTCCTGACTTTC.

This sequence joins TRBV12-3 or TRBV12-4 and TRBJ1-1; weak D call: TRBD1 (5 bases). CDR3 length: 15 residues. V lost 5 bases to trimming and J lost 1 base, with 14 bases between them. The CDR3 DNA is TGTGCCAGCAGTACCCGGGGACTCAAGAACACTGAAGCTTTCTTT. Translated, it gives CASSTRGLKNTEAFF.

The chain recombines TRBV29-1 with TRBJ2-1; D ambiguous. This CDR3 has 10 residues. Trimming cost V 4 bases and J 8 bases, with 6 bases left between them. CDR1 SQVTM and CDR2 ANQGSEA come from the germline V gene. The CDR3 is CSVGGDEQFF. The CDR3 nucleotides read TGCAGCGTTGGTGGTGATGAGCAGTTCTTC.

This clonotype has only a few counts. The chain combines TRBV5-1 with TRBJ2-7, with D uncertain. The CDR3 spans 13 residues. V lost 0 bases and J 1 base, leaving 5 bases between the germline ends. The germline gives CDR1 SGHRS, CDR2 YFSETQ. The CDR3 protein is CASSLARSYEQYF. The CDR3 DNA is TGCGCCAGCAGCTTGGCCCGGTCCTACGAGCAGTACTTC.

This clonotype was seen more than once but under ten times. The gene calls are TRBV29-1 and TRBJ2-7; 12 bases line up with TRBD2. This CDR3 is 13 amino acids long. V lost 5 bases, J lost 4 bases, and 3 bases stayed unmatched. Germline lookup yields CDR1 SQVTM and CDR2 ANQGSEA. Written as DNA, the CDR3 is TGCAGCGTTTGGACTAGCGGGACATACGAGCAGTACTTC. Translating gives CSVWTSGTYEQYF.

This chain uses TRBV15 with TRBJ2-7; 12 positions match TRBD2. After removal of 3 bases from V and 4 bases from J, the junction contained 1 base not matched to a gene. Germline V gene lookup returns CDR1 LNHNV and CDR2 YYDKDF (reference sequence). The CDR3 contains 14 residues. The CDR3 loop reads CATSRTSGSYEQYF. The CDR3 region has the DNA TGTGCCACCAGCAGGACTAGCGGGAGTTACGAGCAGTACTTC. Using reference TRBV15 and TRBJ2-7 for the parts outside the CDR3, the full variable domain is DAMVIQNPRYQVTQFGKPVTLSCSQTLNHNVMYWYQQKSSQAPKLLFHYYDKDFNNEADTPDNFQSRRPNTSFCFLDIRSPGLGDTAMYLCATSRTSGSYEQYFGPGTRLTVT.

The rearrangement joins TRBV6-2 or TRBV6-3 to TRBJ2-4, with D possibly TRBD2 on 6 matching bases. CDR3 length: 13 amino acids. Germline lookup yields CDR1 MNHEY and CDR2 SVGEGT. V was pared by 7 bases and J by 7 bases, with 14 bases between. CDR3 protein: CASIGPGRNIQYF. The CDR3, as DNA: TGTGCCAGCATCGGCCCAGGGAGGAACATTCAGTACTTC.

V is TRBV6-5 and J is TRBJ2-1; D might be TRBD2 (5 bases). The length of the CDR3 is 11 residues. Germline V gene data show CDR1 as MNHEY and CDR2 as SVGAGI. Trimming shortened V by 2 bases and J by 12 bases, and 8 bases separated the two germline ends. The DNA of the CDR3 is TGTGCCAGCAGTTACCCCGGAGGGCAGTTCTTC. It codes for CASSYPGGQFF.

The chain links TRBV27 to TRBJ2-3; 7 bases fit TRBD1. The CDR3 length is 14 residues. V was pared by 5 bases and J by 2 bases, with 4 bases of the junction left unmatched. Germline CDR1 and CDR2: MNHEY and SMNVEV (reference sequence). The CDR3, as DNA: TGTGCCAGCAGTCCCGACAGGGTCACAGATACGCAGTATTTT. This sequence encodes CASSPDRVTDTQYF.

A word on this clonotype: An end of the junction differs from the germline gene, which may be a read error. V is TRBV6-5 and J is TRBJ2-7; 9 bases align to TRBD1. The CDR3 loop spans 15 amino acids. Germline values: CDR1 MNHEY, CDR2 SVGAGI. The CDR3, as DNA: TGTGCTAGCAGTTACCGTGGGACAGGGACATACGAGCAGTACTTC. Protein product: CASSYRGTGTYEQYF.

The chain is built from TRBV15 and TRBJ1-6, with D uncertain. CDR1 is LNHNV and CDR2 is YYDKDF in the germline V gene (reference sequence). The V end was cut by 0 bases, the J end by 10 bases, with 13 bases between. This CDR3 region has 15 residues. Here the CDR3 DNA reads TGTGCCACCAGCAGAGATCTGGCTCTCCAATCACCCCTCCACTTT. Its protein product is CATSRDLALQSPLHF.

This clonotype was seen a handful of times. The chain couples TRBV5-1 to TRBJ1-5; 9 nucleotides agree with TRBD1. The CDR3 is 15 residues long. In germline, CDR1 is SGHRS, CDR2 YFSETQ. V lost 2 bases to trimming and J lost 4 bases; unmatched junction nucleotides: 4. CDR3 sequence reads: CASSLNRGPNQPQHF. In DNA, the CDR3 is TGCGCCAGCAGCTTAAACAGGGGGCCGAATCAGCCCCAGCATTTT.

J is TRBJ2-1 and V is TRBV12-3 or TRBV12-4; 7 positions agree with TRBD2. The CDR3 is made up of 14 amino acids. J gave up 3 bases and V 7 bases, and 6 bases lay outside the gene matches. This CDR3 is CASIGAGFYNEQFF. In nucleotides, the CDR3 is TGTGCCAGCATAGGAGCGGGATTCTACAATGAGCAGTTCTTC.

This chain joins TRBV5-1 and TRBJ2-3; D remains ambiguous. Deletions cut 4 bases from V and 2 bases from J, with 14 bases between. The CDR3 spans 15 residues. Germline assignment: CDR1 SGHRS and CDR2 YFSETQ. CDR3 sequence reads: CASSLQEYYTDTQYF. As DNA, the CDR3 is TGCGCCAGCAGCCTCCAGGAATACTACACAGATACGCAGTATTTT.

The chain couples TRBV29-1 to TRBJ2-7; a weak D match, TRBD2 (5 bases). The CDR3 extends over 13 amino acids. Per the germline V gene, CDR1 is SQVTM and CDR2 is ANQGSEA. Trimming shortened V by 6 bases and J by 0 bases, and 12 bases separated the two germline ends. CDR3: CSVRSGYSYEQYF. The DNA of the CDR3 is TGCAGCGTCCGAAGCGGATACTCCTACGAGCAGTACTTC.

V is TRBV5-1 and J is TRBJ2-7; tentative D call: TRBD2 (5 bases). The V end lost 4 bases, the J end lost 0 bases, and 14 bases lay between the germline ends. The germline V gene encodes CDR1 SGHRS and CDR2 YFSETQ. The CDR3 is made up of 15 amino acids. As DNA, the CDR3 is TGCGCCAGCAGCCCGGGGTGGGATTCCTCCTACGAGCAGTACTTC. It is translated as CASSPGWDSSYEQYF.

The chain links TRBV29-1 to TRBJ2-5; D is ambiguous. The CDR3 totals 11 residues. The V gene lost 7 bases and the J gene lost 0 bases, with 6 bases spanning the gap. From germline, CDR1 is SQVTM and CDR2 ANQGSEA. CDR3 DNA: TGCAGCGGAGAGTACCAAGAGACCCAGTACTTC. As protein: CSGEYQETQYF. Looking up the rest from reference TRBV29-1 and TRBJ2-5 gives the full variable domain: SAVISQKPSRDICQRGTSLTIQCQVDSQVTMMFWYRQQPGQSLTLIATANQGSEATYESGFVIDKFPISRPNLTFSTLTVSNMSPEDSSIYLCSGEYQETQYFGPGTRLLVL.

The chain uses TRBV5-1 and TRBJ2-7; D call uncertain. The CDR3 covers 14 residues. In germline, CDR1 is SGHRS, CDR2 YFSETQ. The V gene lost 0 bases and the J gene lost 3 bases, with 10 bases spanning the gap. The chain's CDR3 is CASSLVQHDYEQYF. The DNA of the CDR3 is TGCGCCAGCAGCTTGGTCCAGCACGACTACGAGCAGTACTTC.

The chain is built from TRBV19 and TRBJ2-2; 9 nucleotides match TRBD1. The V gene's germline CDR1 is LNHDA and CDR2 SQIVND (reference sequence). V was pared by 8 bases and J by 2 bases, with 15 bases of the junction left unmatched. This CDR3 spans 18 amino acids. The CDR3 spells CASYTGTGFRGNTGELFF. The CDR3 DNA sequence: TGTGCCAGTTATACCGGGACAGGGTTCAGGGGAAACACCGGGGAGCTGTTTTTT.

This sequence joins TRBV2 and TRBJ2-5; the D is unclear. The CDR3 totals 11 residues. Germline loops: CDR1 SNHLY, CDR2 FYNNEI. Trimming pared 3 bases from V and 2 bases from J, leaving 1 base between. CDR3 residues: CASSEQETQYF. CDR3 nucleotide sequence: TGTGCCAGCAGTGAGCAAGAGACCCAGTACTTC.

The rearrangement uses TRBV29-1 and TRBJ1-2, with TRBD1 matching over 8 bases. The V segment lost 3 bases and the J segment 8 bases; nucleotides outside the gene matches: 14. The CDR3 length is 15 residues. Germline V gene sequence: CDR1 SQVTM, CDR2 ANQGSEA. The CDR3 bases are TGCAGCGTTGAGGATACCTACGACAGGGGATACGGCTACACCTTC. Its translation: CSVEDTYDRGYGYTF.

V usage is TRBV15 and J usage is TRBJ1-5, with no clear D. The germline CDR1 and CDR2 sequences are LNHNV and YYDKDF (reference sequence). This CDR3 has 15 residues. Trimming left V 0 bases short and J 3 bases short, with 9 bases between. The CDR3 loop is CATSRDLVINQPQHF. The CDR3 DNA is TGTGCCACCAGCAGAGATCTAGTAATCAATCAGCCCCAGCATTTT.

There are a few counts of this clonotype. The chain joins TRBV29-1 to TRBJ2-3; D is possibly TRBD1 (5 bases). V was trimmed by 7 bases and J by 4 bases, leaving 18 bases between them. The CDR3 covers 14 residues. Looked up from germline, CDR1 is SQVTM and CDR2 is ANQGSEA. In DNA form, the CDR3 reads TGCAGCGCATATCTTAGGGGCCGACCAGATACGCAGTATTTT. Translated: CSAYLRGRPDTQYF.

This clonotype was picked up one time. J is TRBJ2-5 and V is TRBV19, with 9 bases lining up with TRBD1. V shed 4 bases and J 5 bases; nucleotides not matched to a gene: 5. Germline V gene sequence: CDR1 LNHDA, CDR2 SQIVND (reference sequence). There are 14 residues in the CDR3. In DNA form, the CDR3 reads TGTGCCAGTAGTAGGGACAGGGCTACGGAGACCCAGTACTTC. Its translation is CASSRDRATETQYF.

This rearrangement joins TRBV6-5 to TRBJ2-7, with TRBD2 as a possible D gene (5 bases). The CDR3 runs 14 residues. Germline V gene data show CDR1 as MNHEY and CDR2 as SVGAGI. Trimming pared 2 bases from V and 7 bases from J, leaving 15 bases between. The DNA of the CDR3 is TGTGCCAGCAGTTACAGGCCGGCTACGGGAGAGCAGTACTTC. Translating it yields CASSYRPATGEQYF.